The entry that follows covers one T cell receptor (beta chain) sequence. What it recognizes is unknown. CDR1 is MNHEY, CDR2 SVGAGI, per germline. This CDR3 has 14 residues. The trim removed 6 bases at V and 1 base at J, leaving 4 bases unmatched. This record comes from a study of cytomegalovirus exposure and HLA in healthy donors. The overall study: HLA-typed donors contributed some 85 million unique TCRs, which were held in an early data release. Study-wide results and limits: Some segments of the V type, notably TRBV6-2 and TRBV6-3, were excluded as indistinguishable. As a later analysis revealed, the rate of TCR association differed by HLA locus, with DRB1 most and HLA-C fewest. It was assumed in the presence/absence analyses that sequencing depth was roughly uniform across donors.

It was with 60 Vbeta and 13 Jbeta primers that the PCR ran. Generated by immunoSEQ multiplex PCR, the TCRdb table keeps only in-frame clones and is missing some. The table includes some 170,000 clones, roughly 79% detected once. The clonotype originates from a man in his forties in good health and CMV-seropositive. V usage is TRBV6-5 and J usage is TRBJ1-1, with TRBD1 matching over 8 bases. Input material: PBMCs. The CDR3 here is CASRSGTGNTEAFF. The CDR3 nucleotides are TGTGCCAGCAGATCCGGGACAGGGAACACTGAAGCTTTCTTT.